This TCR beta chain was observed in a study of PD-L1 blockade in urothelial cancer (dated by TCRdb to 2016 to 2017). Notes on the research overall: Every patient began therapy at some point between 2013 and 2015 and was given atezolizumab 1,200 mg intravenously every 3 weeks. About 85% of the 29 patients were identified as males with urothelial cancer of bladder origin, and a prior smoking history was reported by 18 of 29 patients. An ECOG performance status of 0 or 1 was recorded for the patients, and 0 to 3 prior chemotherapy regimens had been received by the patients. Blood samples were analyzed at 3 weeks after treatment start (second dose) and at 6 weeks after treatment start. Blood samples gave a median of about 150,000 T cells and 80,000 or so unique TCRs, with a median clonality of approximately 0.08. Somatic, immune and clinical correlates of response to PD-L1 blockade with atezolizumab in urothelial cancer were the focus of an exploratory multi-omic analysis. TCR sequencing covered pretreatment tumor samples and matched, serially collected peripheral blood taken before and after atezolizumab treatment. Progression-free survival longer than 6 months counted as durable clinical benefit, and TCR features were additionally tested against both progression-free and overall survival. In the same patients who had TCR sequencing, pretreatment tumors also underwent whole exome sequencing and RNA sequencing. Nine patients achieved durable clinical benefit and approximately 20 did not. Pretreatment blood TCR-seq was available for under 35 patients, at least one posttreatment blood collection was obtained for 24 patients, and tumor TCR-seq was available for 24 patients.

The CDR3 has 16 amino acids, counting the end cysteine and phenylalanine. The DNA shown is the 48-base CDR3, in frame from base 1. CDR1 and CDR2 are drawn from the germline V gene: SGHRS, YFSETQ. V is pruned by 4 bases and J by 1 base, leaving 6 bases of the junction without a gene match. The full study reports these points: Among patients with durable benefit, tumor-associated TCR clones showed greater expansion in peripheral blood 3 weeks after treatment started (n = 22, p = 0.022). Because the sample size was small (n ≈ 28) and many of the analyses were exploratory, the results are meant to be hypothesis-generating. A pretreatment peripheral blood TCR clonality below the median was linked to improved progression-free and overall survival.

Read against the paper, the sample's time point label means: pretreatment peripheral blood. The cohort included about 29 patients with locally advanced or metastatic urothelial carcinoma who were treated at Memorial Sloan Kettering on a trial protocol. Peripheral blood mononuclear cells were collected pretreatment and during treatment, with between 1 and 8 total time points obtained per patient. The Qiagen DNeasy Blood extraction kit was used to purify genomic DNA from total PBMCs and from tumor samples. PBMCs were collected pretreatment and during treatment, and were isolated and stored as previously described. Synthetic TCR analog templates were spiked into each PCR to estimate absolute template abundance from read counts. Using the immunoSEQ assay, TCRbeta CDR3 regions were amplified from genomic DNA with bias-controlled V and J gene primers. Rearranged TCRbeta segments were sequenced at approximately 20X coverage. The original methods were these. Sequencing errors were corrected by clustering and CDR3s were annotated against IMGT to assign V, D and J genes. Downstream analyses used only productive TCRbeta rearrangements, leaving out any out-of-frame or stop-codon sequences. Clonality was computed as one minus Shannon entropy normalized by the log of the number of unique productive sequences. Fisher's exact test with Benjamini-Hochberg correction, using a cutoff of adjusted p below 0.01, was how clones that differed between time points or between blood and tumor were identified. This immuneACCESS table, as held by TCRdb, lists in-frame sequences with V and J called but not all clones. Of the missing ones, under half trace to an unresolved V gene in checked studies; the others have no known cause. V, J and clone size were drawn from that table, and D and trimming were deduced from the DNA. For this sample there are 50,000 or so clones; more than 70% appear just once. The top ten clones comprise roughly 22% of the sample.

Of note for this clone: The clone's antigen remains unknown. Within one base of it there is no much larger clone, and no base qualities were kept.

The chain couples TRBV5-1 to TRBJ2-5; the central 11 bases match TRBD2. This TCR was sampled from a man between 60 and 75 years old with urothelial cancer. Sample: PBMCs, taken around atezolizumab (anti-PD-L1) treatment. The DNA sequence follows: TGCGCCAGCAGCCGCACCGGGACTAGCGGCCAAGAGACCCAGTACTTC. Its translation reads: CASSRTGTSGQETQYF.